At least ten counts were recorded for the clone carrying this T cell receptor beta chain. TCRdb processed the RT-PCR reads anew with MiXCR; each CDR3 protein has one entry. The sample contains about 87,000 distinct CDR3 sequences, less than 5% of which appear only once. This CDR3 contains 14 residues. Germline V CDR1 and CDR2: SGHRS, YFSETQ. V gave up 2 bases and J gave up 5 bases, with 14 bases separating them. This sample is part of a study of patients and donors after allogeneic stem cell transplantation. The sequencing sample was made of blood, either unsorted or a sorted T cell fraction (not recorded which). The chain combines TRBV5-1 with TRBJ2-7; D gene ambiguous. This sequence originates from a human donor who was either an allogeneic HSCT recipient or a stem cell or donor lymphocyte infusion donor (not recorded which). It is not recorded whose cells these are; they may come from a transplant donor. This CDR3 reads CASSLSQTGDEQYF. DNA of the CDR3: TGCGCCAGCAGCTTAAGCCAGACGGGCGACGAGCAGTACTTC.